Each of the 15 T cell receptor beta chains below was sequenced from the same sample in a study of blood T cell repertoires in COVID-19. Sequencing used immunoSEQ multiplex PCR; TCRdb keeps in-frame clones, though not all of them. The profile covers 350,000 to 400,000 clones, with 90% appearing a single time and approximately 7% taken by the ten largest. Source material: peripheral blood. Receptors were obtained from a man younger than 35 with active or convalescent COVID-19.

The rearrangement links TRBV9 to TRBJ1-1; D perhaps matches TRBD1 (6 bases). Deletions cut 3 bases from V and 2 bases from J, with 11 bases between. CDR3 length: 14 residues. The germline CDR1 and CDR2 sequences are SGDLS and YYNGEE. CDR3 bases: TGTGCCAGCAGCGATGTTGGGGGCAACACTGAAGCTTTCTTT. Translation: CASSDVGGNTEAFF.

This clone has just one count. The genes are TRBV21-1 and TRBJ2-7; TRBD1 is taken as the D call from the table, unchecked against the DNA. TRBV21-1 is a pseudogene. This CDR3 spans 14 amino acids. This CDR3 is CASSRSRQGYEQYF. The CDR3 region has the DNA TGTGCCAGCAGCCGAAGTCGACAGGGTTACGAGCAGTACTTC.

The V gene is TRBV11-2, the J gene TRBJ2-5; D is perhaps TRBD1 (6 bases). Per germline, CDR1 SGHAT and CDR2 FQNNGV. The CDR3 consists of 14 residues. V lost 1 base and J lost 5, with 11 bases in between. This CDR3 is CASSLGRGWETQYF. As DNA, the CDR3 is TGTGCCAGCAGCTTAGGAAGGGGGTGGGAGACCCAGTACTTC.

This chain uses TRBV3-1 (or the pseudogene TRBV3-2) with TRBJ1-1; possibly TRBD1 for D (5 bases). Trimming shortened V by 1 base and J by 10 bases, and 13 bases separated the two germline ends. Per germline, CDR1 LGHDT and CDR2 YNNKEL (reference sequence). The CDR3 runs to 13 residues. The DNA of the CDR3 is TGTGCCAGCAGCCAAGGGGGCACCTTTTTAGCTTTCTTT. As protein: CASSQGGTFLAFF.

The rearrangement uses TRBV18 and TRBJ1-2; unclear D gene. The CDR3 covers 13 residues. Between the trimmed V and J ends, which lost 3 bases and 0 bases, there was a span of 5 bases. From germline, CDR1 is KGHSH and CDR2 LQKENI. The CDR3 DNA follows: TGTGCCAGCTCACCGACACCTAACTATGGCTACACCTTC. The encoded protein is CASSPTPNYGYTF.

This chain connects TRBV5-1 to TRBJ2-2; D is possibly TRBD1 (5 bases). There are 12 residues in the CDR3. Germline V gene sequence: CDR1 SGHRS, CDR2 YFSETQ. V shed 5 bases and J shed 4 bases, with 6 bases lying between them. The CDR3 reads CASRQGTGELFF. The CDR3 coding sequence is TGCGCCAGCAGGCAGGGCACCGGGGAGCTGTTTTTT. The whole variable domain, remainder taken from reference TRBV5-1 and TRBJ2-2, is KAGVTQTPRYLIKTRGQQVTLSCSPISGHRSVSWYQQTPGQGLQFLFEYFSETQRNKGNFPGRFSGRQFSNSRSEMNVSTLELGDSALYLCASRQGTGELFFGEGSRLTVL.

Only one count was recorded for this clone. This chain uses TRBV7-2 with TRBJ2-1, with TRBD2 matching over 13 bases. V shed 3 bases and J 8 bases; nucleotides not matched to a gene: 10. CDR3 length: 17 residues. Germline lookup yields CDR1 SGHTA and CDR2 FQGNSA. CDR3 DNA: TGTGCCAGCAGCTTCGAACTAGCGGGAGGGCCGGGAGATGAGCAGTTCTTC. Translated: CASSFELAGGPGDEQFF.

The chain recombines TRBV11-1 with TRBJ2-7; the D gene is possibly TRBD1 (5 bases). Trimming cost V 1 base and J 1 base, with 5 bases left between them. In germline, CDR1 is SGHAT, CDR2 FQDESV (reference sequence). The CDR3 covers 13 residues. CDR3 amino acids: CASSLGQSYEQYF. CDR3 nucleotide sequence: TGTGCCAGCAGCTTAGGACAGTCCTACGAGCAGTACTTC.

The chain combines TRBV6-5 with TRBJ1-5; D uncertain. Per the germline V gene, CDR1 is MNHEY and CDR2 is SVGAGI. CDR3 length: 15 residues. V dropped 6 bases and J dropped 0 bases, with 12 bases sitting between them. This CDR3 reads CASRLRENSNQPQHF. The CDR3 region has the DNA TGTGCCAGCAGATTACGGGAAAATAGCAATCAGCCCCAGCATTTT.

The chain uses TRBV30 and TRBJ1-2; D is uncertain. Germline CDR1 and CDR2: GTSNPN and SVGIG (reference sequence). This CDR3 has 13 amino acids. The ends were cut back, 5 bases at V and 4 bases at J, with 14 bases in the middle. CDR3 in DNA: TGTGCCTGGGAACTGACGGGAAGCTATGGCTACACCTTC. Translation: CAWELTGSYGYTF.

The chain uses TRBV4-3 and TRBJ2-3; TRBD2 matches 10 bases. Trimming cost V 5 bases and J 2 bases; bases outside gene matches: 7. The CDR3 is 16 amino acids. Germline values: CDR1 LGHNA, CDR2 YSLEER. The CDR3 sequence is CASSASLAGLTDTQYF. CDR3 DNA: TGCGCCAGCAGCGCATCACTAGCGGGACTCACAGATACGCAGTATTTT.

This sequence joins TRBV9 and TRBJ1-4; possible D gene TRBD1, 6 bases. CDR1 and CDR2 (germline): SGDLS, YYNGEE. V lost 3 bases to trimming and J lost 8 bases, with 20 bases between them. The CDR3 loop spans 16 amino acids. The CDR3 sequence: CASSARPTGPGEKLFF. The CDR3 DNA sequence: TGTGCCAGCAGCGCTAGGCCTACAGGGCCAGGCGAAAAACTGTTTTTT.

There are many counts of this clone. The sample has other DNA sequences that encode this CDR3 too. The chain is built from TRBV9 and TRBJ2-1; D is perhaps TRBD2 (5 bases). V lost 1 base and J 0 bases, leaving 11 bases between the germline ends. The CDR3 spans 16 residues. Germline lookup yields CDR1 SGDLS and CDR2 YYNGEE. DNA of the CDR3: TGTGCCAGCAGCGTACGCAGCGGCAGCTCCTACAATGAGCAGTTCTTC. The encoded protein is CASSVRSGSSYNEQFF.

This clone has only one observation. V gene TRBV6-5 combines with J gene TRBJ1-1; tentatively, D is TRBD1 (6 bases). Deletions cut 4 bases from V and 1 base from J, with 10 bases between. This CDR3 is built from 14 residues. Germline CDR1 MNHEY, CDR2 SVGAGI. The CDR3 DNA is TGTGCCAGCAGTTTCAAACAGGGGAACACTGAAGCTTTCTTT. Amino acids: CASSFKQGNTEAFF.

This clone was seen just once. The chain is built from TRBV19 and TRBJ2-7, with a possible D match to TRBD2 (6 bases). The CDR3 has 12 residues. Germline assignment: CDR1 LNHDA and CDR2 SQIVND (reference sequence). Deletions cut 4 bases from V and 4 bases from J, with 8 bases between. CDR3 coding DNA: TGTGCCAGTAGTAGCGGGAAGTACGAGCAGTACTTC. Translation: CASSSGKYEQYF.